A selection of T cell receptor beta chains follows, all from one sample in a study of beta chain features in type 1 diabetes. The data were produced by immunoSEQ multiplex PCR, yet TCRdb's version contains in-frame clones alone and is incomplete. The data hold around 400,000 clones, with approximately 12% observed a single time. The sequenced sample was naive CD4+ T cells from blood. Every receptor here comes from a man younger than 30 in good health. CDR3s include the opening cysteine and the closing phenylalanine or tryptophan. Each record gives: CDR3 protein, J gene, V gene.

CDR3 protein: CASSLAGGGAFF
J gene: TRBJ1-1
V gene: TRBV5-1

CDR3 protein: CASSRRAGTAGELFF
J gene: TRBJ2-2
V gene: TRBV7-2

CDR3 protein: CASGGRTSYNEQFF
J gene: TRBJ2-1
V gene: TRBV19

CDR3 protein: CASSLRTSGRDSNEQFF
J gene: TRBJ2-1
V gene: TRBV11-2

CDR3 protein: CASSPSRLAGRDTQYF
J gene: TRBJ2-3
V gene: TRBV5-6

CDR3 protein: CSVGGQSTLNEQFF
J gene: TRBJ2-1
V gene: TRBV29-1

CDR3 protein: CASSPRAGKAGELFF
J gene: TRBJ2-2
V gene: TRBV4-3

CDR3 protein: CASGLFDSVYGYTF
J gene: TRBJ1-2
V gene: TRBV18

CDR3 protein: CASSISLGIQYF
J gene: TRBJ2-4
V gene: TRBV7-9

CDR3 protein: CASRGRPNGYTF
J gene: TRBJ1-2
V gene: TRBV28

CDR3 protein: CAWSVYRGRTGELFF
J gene: TRBJ2-2
V gene: TRBV30

CDR3 protein: CTSSFRSDNEQFF
J gene: TRBJ2-1
V gene: TRBV5-1

CDR3 protein: CASTTGLAGVEHSTDTQYF
J gene: TRBJ2-3
V gene: TRBV6-9

CDR3 protein: CASRDSRKNTEAFF
J gene: TRBJ1-1
V gene: TRBV4-1

CDR3 protein: CASQSADYGYTF
J gene: TRBJ1-2
V gene: TRBV5-1

CDR3 protein: CAIRERGPETQYF
J gene: TRBJ2-5
V gene: TRBV10-3

CDR3 protein: CASSFFRGSGNTIYF
J gene: TRBJ1-3
V gene: TRBV7-9

CDR3 protein: CASSWGSSGQLSSYNEQFF
J gene: TRBJ2-1
V gene: TRBV5-4

CDR3 protein: CASSETSGRGYEQYF
J gene: TRBJ2-7
V gene: TRBV25-1

CDR3 protein: CASSYSAGVKFF
J gene: TRBJ2-1
V gene: TRBV6-5

CDR3 protein: CASSQGPYNEQFF
J gene: TRBJ2-1
V gene: TRBV4-3

CDR3 protein: CASSSNRAPDEKLFF
J gene: TRBJ1-4
V gene: TRBV5-4

CDR3 protein: CAWSIVTKNIQYF
J gene: TRBJ2-4
V gene: TRBV30

CDR3 protein: CASSLGWGGGTDTQYF
J gene: TRBJ2-3
V gene: TRBV11-2

CDR3 protein: CASSADRDQPQHF
J gene: TRBJ1-5
V gene: TRBV6-4

CDR3 protein: CASSSPGQITYEQYF
J gene: TRBJ2-7
V gene: TRBV5-4

CDR3 protein: CASRMTSSETQYF
J gene: TRBJ2-5
V gene: TRBV6-5

CDR3 protein: CSATAGTGVIYEQYF
J gene: TRBJ2-7
V gene: TRBV29-1